This passage covers 26 T cell receptor beta chains from one sample sequenced in a study of metastatic and nonmetastatic thyroid tumors. MiXCR re-clonotyped the PCR reads for TCRdb. The table lists some 28,000 clones, around 15% of them singletons, with about 4.4% in the top ten. No treatment of any kind had been given to any patient before thyroid surgery. The specimen sequenced was blood. The receptor source for this set is a female donor with papillary thyroid cancer or a benign thyroid nodule (not recorded which). Some clones in this sample may be carry-over from other donors' samples.

This clone was seen many times. The chain joins TRBV11-2 to TRBJ2-5; D unresolved. Trimming removed 3 bases at V and 4 bases at J, with 12 bases between. From germline, CDR1 is SGHAT and CDR2 FQNNGV. CDR3 length: 14 amino acids. The CDR3 here is CASSFSTVGETQYF. The CDR3 DNA sequence: TGTGCCAGCAGCTTTTCGACGGTAGGAGAGACCCAGTACTTC.

The chain couples TRBV25-1 to TRBJ2-7; 9 nucleotides agree with TRBD2. Germline CDR1 MGHDK, CDR2 SYGVNS. The J segment lost 2 bases and the V segment lost 6 bases, leaving 5 bases of the junction unmatched. This CDR3 spans 14 amino acids. CDR3 bases: TGTGCCAGCAGATCGACTAGCGGAGCCTACGAGCAGTACTTC. Translation: CASRSTSGAYEQYF.

This clone was counted many times. The V gene is TRBV11-3, the J gene TRBJ2-1; D remains ambiguous. This CDR3 region has 12 residues. Trimming cost V 6 bases and J 5 bases, with 8 bases left between them. CDR1 is SGHNT, CDR2 YENEEA, per germline. In DNA form, the CDR3 reads TGTGCCAGCAGTGCTTTCAACAATGAGCAGTTCTTC. Residues: CASSAFNNEQFF.

About this clone: Since a much larger clone is just one base distant, this may be a read error. V and J are TRBV6-1 and TRBJ2-1, with 7 bases identical to TRBD1. Looked up from germline, CDR1 is MNHNS and CDR2 is SASEGT. CDR3 length equals 16 residues. Germline trimming cut 6 bases from V and 5 bases from J; bases unmatched to any gene: 13. CDR3 bases: TGTGCCAGCAGGACACAGGGGTCCTATGCACACAATGAGCAGTTCTTC. Its protein is CASRTQGSYAHNEQFF.

This clone was seen at least ten times. V is TRBV27 and J is TRBJ2-1; tentative D call: TRBD1 (5 bases). This CDR3 is built from 16 residues. Germline V CDR1 and CDR2: MNHEY, SMNVEV (reference sequence). Between the trimmed V and J ends, which lost 5 bases and 1 base, there was a span of 15 bases. For the CDR3, the DNA is TGTGCCAGCAGTGTATTTCAGGGTATTTCCTACAATGAGCAGTTCTTC. Its translation: CASSVFQGISYNEQFF.

This clone has ten or more counts. The CDR3 spells CASSSEVGQGNGETQYF. The CDR3 nucleotides read TGTGCCAGTAGTTCCGAAGTAGGACAGGGAAATGGAGAGACCCAGTACTTC. This chain links TRBV19 with TRBJ2-5; TRBD1 aligns across 8 bases. CDR1 is LNHDA and CDR2 is SQIVND in the germline V gene (reference sequence). The J segment lost 4 bases and the V segment lost 5 bases, leaving 15 bases of the junction unmatched. The CDR3 is 17 residues long.

This clone was found many times. The rearrangement joins TRBV18 to TRBJ2-5; D uncertain. The CDR3 loop spans 12 amino acids. The V end lost 5 bases, the J end lost 1 base, and 5 bases lay between the germline ends. Germline-derived CDR1 and CDR2 are KGHSH and LQKENI. CDR3: CASSSTQETQYF. The CDR3 DNA is TGTGCCAGCTCATCAACCCAAGAGACCCAGTACTTC.

This clone was picked up many times. Other nucleotide sequences from this sample produce the same CDR3. This sequence joins TRBV9 and TRBJ2-7; D might be TRBD1 (6 bases). The CDR3 loop spans 19 amino acids. Germline V gene sequence: CDR1 SGDLS, CDR2 YYNGEE. Trimming took off 0 bases at V and 2 bases at J, with 24 bases between the two ends. The DNA for the CDR3 is TGTGCCAGCAGCGTAGGTCTCAATAGGGGGACACGTATGACCTACGAGCAGTACTTC. The encoded protein is CASSVGLNRGTRMTYEQYF.

By proportion, this clone is medium-sized (0.01 to 0.1%). The CDR3 DNA is TGTGCCAGCAGTTCCGGGACAGGGGGCAGCTATGGCTACACCTTC. Translated: CASSSGTGGSYGYTF. The chain combines TRBV6-1 with TRBJ1-2; the match to TRBD1 covers 12 bases. This CDR3 is built from 15 residues. The germline CDR1 and CDR2 sequences are MNHNS and SASEGT. V shed 5 bases and J 4 bases; nucleotides not matched to a gene: 5.

This clone was detected many times. Other DNA sequences in this sample translate to the same CDR3. The chain carries TRBV15 and TRBJ1-4; the match to TRBD1 covers 7 bases. Looked up from germline, CDR1 is LNHNV and CDR2 is YYDKDF (reference sequence). This CDR3 contains 15 residues. Germline trimming cut 2 bases from V and 8 bases from J; bases unmatched to any gene: 8. The CDR3 loop is CATSRQQGPGEKLFF. DNA of the CDR3: TGTGCCACCAGCAGACAACAGGGGCCAGGAGAAAAACTGTTTTTT. The entire variable domain, with the rest obtained from reference TRBV15 and TRBJ1-4, is as follows: DAMVIQNPRYQVTQFGKPVTLSCSQTLNHNVMYWYQQKSSQAPKLLFHYYDKDFNNEADTPDNFQSRRPNTSFCFLDIRSPGLGDTAMYLCATSRQQGPGEKLFFGSGTQLSVL.

This clone was observed many times. The chain combines TRBV24-1 with TRBJ2-3, with D uncertain. The V end lost 5 bases, the J end lost 3 bases, and 2 bases lay between the germline ends. This CDR3 has 11 residues. Germline CDR1 is KGHDR and CDR2 is SFDVKD. CDR3 loop: CATSGTDTQYF. The DNA of the CDR3 is TGTGCCACCAGTGGGACAGATACGCAGTATTTT.

This chain uses TRBV7-7 with TRBJ2-3, with D possibly being TRBD1 or TRBD2 (6 bases each). Per the germline V gene, CDR1 is SSHAT and CDR2 is FNYEAQ (reference sequence). V shed 5 bases and J shed 3 bases, with 15 bases lying between them. The CDR3 consists of 15 residues. CDR3 sequence (DNA): TGTGCCAGCAGCCAGGAGGGGGGCAGAACAGATACGCAGTATTTT. This codes for CASSQEGGRTDTQYF.

This clone was seen at least ten times. This chain connects TRBV9 to TRBJ2-7; 10 positions agree with TRBD2. The CDR3 is made up of 16 amino acids. Germline values: CDR1 SGDLS, CDR2 YYNGEE. The trim removed 5 bases at V and 0 bases at J, leaving 8 bases unmatched. The CDR3 region is CASSAGTSATSYEQYF. CDR3 bases: TGTGCCAGCAGTGCCGGGACTAGCGCAACCTCCTACGAGCAGTACTTC.

This clone is medium-sized within its sample. CDR3 amino acids: CASSPTGVLSTDTQYF. CDR3 nucleotides: TGTGCCAGCAGTCCGACAGGGGTCTTAAGCACAGATACGCAGTATTTT. This chain links TRBV28 with TRBJ2-3; TRBD1 aligns across 8 bases. Germline V gives CDR1 MDHEN, CDR2 SYDVKM. This CDR3 has 16 amino acids. The V gene end was trimmed by 5 bases and the J gene end by 0 bases; junction bases not matched to a gene: 7.

This clone was seen ten or more times. One end of the junction does not line up with germline, which may come from a read error. The rearrangement links TRBV6-1 to TRBJ1-6; 7 nucleotides line up with TRBD1. Germline values: CDR1 MNHNS, CDR2 SASEGT. The CDR3 covers 13 residues. This CDR3 is CASSDRVNSPPHF. DNA for the CDR3: TGTGCCAGCAGCGACAGGGTGAACTCACCCCCCCACTTT.

The CDR3 bases are TGTGCCAGCAAGAGCCCACAGGGGCCTGGAAACACCATATATTTT. Protein product: CASKSPQGPGNTIYF. The genes are TRBV6-1 and TRBJ1-3; 7 nucleotides line up with TRBD1. There are 15 residues in the CDR3. The V segment lost 7 bases and the J segment 2 bases; nucleotides outside the gene matches: 8. Germline CDR1 MNHNS, CDR2 SASEGT.

This clone was recorded at least ten times. The V and J genes are TRBV5-1 and TRBJ1-2; 11 bases line up with TRBD1. Germline values: CDR1 SGHRS, CDR2 YFSETQ. CDR3 length: 15 amino acids. V was pared by 0 bases and J by 2 bases, with 0 bases of the junction left unmatched. CDR3 sequence (DNA): TGCGCCAGCAGCTTGGGGGACAGGGGGAACTATGGCTACACCTTC. Translated: CASSLGDRGNYGYTF. Looking up the rest from reference TRBV5-1 and TRBJ1-2 gives the full variable domain: KAGVTQTPRYLIKTRGQQVTLSCSPISGHRSVSWYQQTPGQGLQFLFEYFSETQRNKGNFPGRFSGRQFSNSRSEMNVSTLELGDSALYLCASSLGDRGNYGYTFGSGTRLTVV.

This clone came up many times. V gene TRBV28 combines with J gene TRBJ1-2; D is undetermined. V was clipped by 10 bases and J by 8 bases, with 17 bases between them. Germline CDR1 and CDR2: MDHEN and SYDVKM. The CDR3 covers 12 residues. The CDR3 bases are TGTGCCACCCGTATGGTTGCTTGGGGCTACACCTTC. Translated: CATRMVAWGYTF.

By sample fraction, this clone is medium-sized. V is TRBV2 and J is TRBJ2-2; D perhaps matches TRBD1 (5 bases). Germline V gene data show CDR1 as SNHLY and CDR2 as FYNNEI. V shed 6 bases and J shed 4 bases, with 9 bases lying between them. The CDR3 is made up of 13 amino acids. The CDR3 coding sequence is TGTGCCAGCAGCGATAGGGGCACCGGGGAGCTGTTTTTT. This codes for CASSDRGTGELFF.

This clone was counted at least ten times. The J gene is TRBJ1-3, the V gene TRBV12-5; perhaps TRBD1 as D (6 bases). V lost 4 bases and J 0 bases, leaving 16 bases between the germline ends. The germline V gene encodes CDR1 LGHNT and CDR2 FRNRAP. The CDR3 contains 17 residues. The CDR3: CASGSPIGGYSGNTIYF. CDR3 nucleotide sequence: TGTGCTAGTGGTTCCCCCATAGGGGGGTACTCTGGAAACACCATATATTTT. The entire variable domain, with the rest obtained from reference TRBV12-5 and TRBJ1-3, is as follows: DARVTQTPRHKVTEMGQEVTMRCQPILGHNTVFWYRQTMMQGLELLAYFRNRAPLDDSGMPKDRFSAEMPDATLATLKIQPSEPRDSAVYFCASGSPIGGYSGNTIYFGEGSWLTVV.

This clone was found a few times. This sequence joins TRBV28 and TRBJ2-5; D is tentatively TRBD1 or TRBD2 (6 bases each). The CDR3 has 14 amino acids. V was pared by 7 bases and J by 4 bases, with 16 bases between. Germline CDR1 reads MDHEN; CDR2 reads SYDVKM. The CDR3 coding sequence is TGTGCCAGCAAGGGGGGCGGAGGGAGAGAGACCCAGTACTTC. Translating gives CASKGGGGRETQYF.

This clone is judged medium-sized (0.01 to 0.1%). V usage is TRBV6-1 and J usage is TRBJ1-1, with 7 bases that match TRBD1. Germline trimming cut 5 bases from V and 6 bases from J; bases unmatched to any gene: 12. The CDR3 contains 15 residues. Germline CDR1 and CDR2: MNHNS and SASEGT. Here the CDR3 DNA reads TGTGCCAGCAGTTCCGATGACAGGGAAGTCTCTGAAGCTTTCTTT. Its protein product is CASSSDDREVSEAFF.

There are many counts of this clone. V gene TRBV7-3 combines with J gene TRBJ2-1; possibly TRBD2 for D (6 bases). The ends were cut back, 5 bases at V and 9 bases at J, with 14 bases in the middle. The CDR3 covers 13 residues. Per the germline V gene, CDR1 is SGHTA and CDR2 is FQGTGA. The CDR3 bases are TGTGCCAGCAGCCCTTGGGGGGACGGTGAGCAGTTCTTC. Translating it yields CASSPWGDGEQFF.

In its sample, this clone was seen a few times. This may arise from a read error, as a much more abundant clone is one base away. The chain links TRBV7-7 to TRBJ2-5; TRBD1 might be the D (6 bases). The CDR3 sequence is 16 residues long. Per germline, CDR1 SSHAT and CDR2 FNYEAQ (reference sequence). The CDR3 is CASSLGSQGTQETQYF. The CDR3 DNA reads as TGTGCTAGCAGCTTAGGGTCTCAGGGGACCCAAGAGACCCAGTACTTC.

Of note for this clone: A junction end diverges from the germline sequence, so it may reflect a read error. The V gene is TRBV10-3, the J gene TRBJ2-7; tentative D call: TRBD2 (5 bases). This CDR3 has 11 residues. Looked up from germline, CDR1 is ENHRY and CDR2 is SYGVKD. The CDR3: CAISAEGEQSF. As DNA, the CDR3 is TGTGCCATCAGCGCCGAGGGCGAGCAGTCGTTC.

Points on this clone: Possible read error: a much larger clone is one base away. This chain joins TRBV7-9 and TRBJ1-2, with D unclear. This CDR3 comprises 15 residues. The germline V gene encodes CDR1 SEHNR and CDR2 FQNEAQ (reference sequence). In DNA, the CDR3 is TGTGCCAGCAGCCTCCTCTCTTACGATCCCTATTGCTACACCTTC. It is translated as CASSLLSYDPYCYTF.